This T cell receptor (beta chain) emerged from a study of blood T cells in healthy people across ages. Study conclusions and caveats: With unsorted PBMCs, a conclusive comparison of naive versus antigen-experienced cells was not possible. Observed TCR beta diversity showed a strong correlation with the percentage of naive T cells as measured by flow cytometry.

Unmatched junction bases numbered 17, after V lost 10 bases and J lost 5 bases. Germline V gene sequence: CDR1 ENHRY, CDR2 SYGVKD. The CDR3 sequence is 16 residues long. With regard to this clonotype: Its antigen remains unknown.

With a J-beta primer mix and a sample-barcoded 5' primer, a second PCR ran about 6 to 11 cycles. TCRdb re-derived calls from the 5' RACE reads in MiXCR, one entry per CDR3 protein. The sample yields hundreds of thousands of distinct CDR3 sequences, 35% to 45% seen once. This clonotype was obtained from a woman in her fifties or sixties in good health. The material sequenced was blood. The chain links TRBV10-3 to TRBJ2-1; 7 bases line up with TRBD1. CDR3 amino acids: CATCRGVGGVDNEQFF. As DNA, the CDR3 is TGTGCCACCTGCCGAGGGGTAGGGGGCGTGGACAATGAGCAGTTCTTC.